These 2 T cell receptor beta chains originate from one sample sequenced in a study of OX40 agonist ivuxolimab in advanced cancers. The data were produced by immunoSEQ multiplex PCR, yet TCRdb's version contains in-frame clones alone and is incomplete. The profile shows roughly 67,000 clones, more than 75% of them singletons. Sequences were derived from CD4+ or CD8+ T cells sorted from blood, sampled in a trial of the OX40 agonist ivuxolimab. These receptors originate from an adult with an advanced solid tumor such as melanoma, head and neck, liver or kidney cancer.

This clone was seen once. The V and J genes are TRBV7-9 and TRBJ2-2; D tentatively fits TRBD1 or TRBD2 (6 bases each). CDR3 length: 14 amino acids. Germline V gene sequence: CDR1 SEHNR, CDR2 FQNEAQ (reference sequence). Deletions cut 8 bases from V and 7 bases from J, with 17 bases between. DNA for the CDR3: TGTGCCAGCCGCACCGGGGGCCTCGACGGGGAGCTGTTTTTT. It translates to CASRTGGLDGELFF.

CDR3 nucleotides: TGCAGCGTTACCCCTGACAGTCTAGTCTACGAGCAGTACTTC. Translated, it gives CSVTPDSLVYEQYF. The chain couples TRBV29-1 to TRBJ2-7; a possible D gene is TRBD1 (5 bases). Germline V CDR1 and CDR2: SQVTM, ANQGSEA. This CDR3 region has 14 residues. V lost 5 bases and J lost 3, with 17 bases in between.